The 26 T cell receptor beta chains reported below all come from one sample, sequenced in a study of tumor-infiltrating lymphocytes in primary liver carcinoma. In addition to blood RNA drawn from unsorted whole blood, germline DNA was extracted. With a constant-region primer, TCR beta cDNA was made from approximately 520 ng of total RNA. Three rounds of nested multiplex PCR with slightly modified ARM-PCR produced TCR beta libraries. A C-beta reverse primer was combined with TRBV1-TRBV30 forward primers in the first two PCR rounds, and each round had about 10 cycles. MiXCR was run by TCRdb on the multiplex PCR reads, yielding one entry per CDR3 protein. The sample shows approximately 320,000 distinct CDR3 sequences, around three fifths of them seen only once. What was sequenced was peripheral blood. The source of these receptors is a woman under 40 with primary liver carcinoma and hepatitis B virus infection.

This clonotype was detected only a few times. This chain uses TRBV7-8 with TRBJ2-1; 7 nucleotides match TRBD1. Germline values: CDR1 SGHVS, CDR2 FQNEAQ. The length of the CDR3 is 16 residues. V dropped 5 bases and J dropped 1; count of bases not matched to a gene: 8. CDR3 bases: TGTGCCAGCAGCCACCAGGGGGTGGGGTCCTACAATGAGCAGTTCTTC. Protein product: CASSHQGVGSYNEQFF.

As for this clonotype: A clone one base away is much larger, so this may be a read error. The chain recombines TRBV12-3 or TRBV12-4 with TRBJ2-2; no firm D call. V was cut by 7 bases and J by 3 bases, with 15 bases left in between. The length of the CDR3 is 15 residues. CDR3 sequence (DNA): TGTGCCAGCATTACAGCTGGGTCCCACACCGGGGAGCTGTTTTTT. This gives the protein CASITAGSHTGELFF.

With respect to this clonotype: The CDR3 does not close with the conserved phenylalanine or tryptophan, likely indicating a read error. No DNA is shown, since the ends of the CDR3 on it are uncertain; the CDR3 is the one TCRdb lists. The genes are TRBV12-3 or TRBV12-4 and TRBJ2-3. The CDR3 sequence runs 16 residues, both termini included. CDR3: CASRLLVVQSTDTKYL.

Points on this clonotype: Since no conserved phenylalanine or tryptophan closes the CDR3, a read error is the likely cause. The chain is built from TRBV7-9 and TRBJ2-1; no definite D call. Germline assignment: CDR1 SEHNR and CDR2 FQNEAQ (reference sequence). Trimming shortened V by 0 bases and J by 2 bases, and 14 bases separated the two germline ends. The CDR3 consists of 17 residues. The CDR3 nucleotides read TGTGCCAGCAGCTTAGCGTACCTAGTCAGTCCCTACAATGAGCAGTTCTTA. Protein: CASSLAYLVSPYNEQFL.

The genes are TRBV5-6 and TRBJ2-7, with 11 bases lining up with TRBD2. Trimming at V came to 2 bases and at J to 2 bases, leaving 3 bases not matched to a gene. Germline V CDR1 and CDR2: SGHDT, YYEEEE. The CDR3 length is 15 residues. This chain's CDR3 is CASSFSGRGTYEQYF. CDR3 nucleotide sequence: TGTGCCAGCAGCTTTAGCGGGAGGGGCACCTACGAGCAGTACTTC.

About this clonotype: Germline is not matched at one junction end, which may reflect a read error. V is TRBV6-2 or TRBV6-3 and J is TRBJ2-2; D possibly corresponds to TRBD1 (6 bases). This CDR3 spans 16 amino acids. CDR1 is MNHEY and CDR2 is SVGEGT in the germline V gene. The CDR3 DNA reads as TGTGCCAGCAGTTACACACACGGACAGACCACCGGGGATTTTGTTTTT. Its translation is CASSYTHGQTTGDFVF.

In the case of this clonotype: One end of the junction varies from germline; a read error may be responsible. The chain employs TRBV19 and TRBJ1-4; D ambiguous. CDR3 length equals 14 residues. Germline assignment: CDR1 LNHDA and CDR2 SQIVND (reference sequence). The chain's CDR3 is CVSLSYGSNEKLFF. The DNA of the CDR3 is TGTGTCAGTCTGTCCTACGGGTCTAATGAAAAACTGTTTTTT.

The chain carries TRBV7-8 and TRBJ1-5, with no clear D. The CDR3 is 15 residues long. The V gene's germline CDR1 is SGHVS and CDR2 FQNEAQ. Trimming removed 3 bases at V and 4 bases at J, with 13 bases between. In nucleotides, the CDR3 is TGTGCCAGCAGCTTGTATCTGCACAGTAATCAGCCCCAGCATTTT. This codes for CASSLYLHSNQPQHF.

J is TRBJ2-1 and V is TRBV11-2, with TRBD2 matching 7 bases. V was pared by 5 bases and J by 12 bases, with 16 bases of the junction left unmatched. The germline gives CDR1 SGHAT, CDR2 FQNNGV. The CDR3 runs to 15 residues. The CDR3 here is CASSSSSGGADGQFF. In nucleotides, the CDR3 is TGTGCCAGCAGCAGCTCTAGCGGTGGGGCCGATGGGCAGTTCTTC.

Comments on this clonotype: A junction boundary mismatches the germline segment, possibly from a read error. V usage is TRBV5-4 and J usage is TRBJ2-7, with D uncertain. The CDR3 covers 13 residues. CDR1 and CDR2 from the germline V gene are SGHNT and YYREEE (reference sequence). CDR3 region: CASSLEGGYGQYF. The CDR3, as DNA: TGTGCCAGCAGCTTGGAGGGTGGCTACGGGCAGTACTTC.

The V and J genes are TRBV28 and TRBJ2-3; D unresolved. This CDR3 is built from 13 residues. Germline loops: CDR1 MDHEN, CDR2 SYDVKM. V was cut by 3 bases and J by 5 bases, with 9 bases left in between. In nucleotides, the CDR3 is TGTGCCAGCAGTTTCCCCCTGGTAGATACGCAGTATTTT. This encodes CASSFPLVDTQYF.

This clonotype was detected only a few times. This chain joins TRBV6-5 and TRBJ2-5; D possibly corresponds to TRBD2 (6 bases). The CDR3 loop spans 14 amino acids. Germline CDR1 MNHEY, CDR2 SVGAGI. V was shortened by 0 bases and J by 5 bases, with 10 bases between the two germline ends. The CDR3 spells CASSYSWGVETQYF. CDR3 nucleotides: TGTGCCAGCAGTTACTCGTGGGGGGTCGAGACCCAGTACTTC.

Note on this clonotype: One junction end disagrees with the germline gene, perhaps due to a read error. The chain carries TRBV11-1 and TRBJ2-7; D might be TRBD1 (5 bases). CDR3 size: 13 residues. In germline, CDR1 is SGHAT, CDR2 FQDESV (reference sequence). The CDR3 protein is CASNLGQCSEQYF. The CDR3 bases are TGTGCCAGCAACTTAGGACAATGCAGCGAGCAGTACTTC.

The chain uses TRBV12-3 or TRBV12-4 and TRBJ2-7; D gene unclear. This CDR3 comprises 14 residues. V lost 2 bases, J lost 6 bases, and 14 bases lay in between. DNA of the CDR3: TGTGCCAGCAGTTTACGGACCCAAAAGGGCGAGCAGTACTTC. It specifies CASSLRTQKGEQYF.

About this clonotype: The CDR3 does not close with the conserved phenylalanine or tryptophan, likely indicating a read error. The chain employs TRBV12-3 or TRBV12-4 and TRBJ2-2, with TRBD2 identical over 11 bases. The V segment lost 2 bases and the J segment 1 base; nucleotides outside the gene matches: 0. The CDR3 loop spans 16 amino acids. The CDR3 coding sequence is TGTGCCAGCAGTTTACTAGCGGGAGGGAACACCGGGGAGCTGTTTTCT. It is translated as CASSLLAGGNTGELFS.

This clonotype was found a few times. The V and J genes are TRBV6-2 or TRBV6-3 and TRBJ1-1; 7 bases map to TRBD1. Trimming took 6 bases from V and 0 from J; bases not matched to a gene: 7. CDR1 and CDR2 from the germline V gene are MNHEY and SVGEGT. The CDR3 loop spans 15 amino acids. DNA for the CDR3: TGTGCCAGCAGGGCGGGACAGAACATGAACACTGAAGCTTTCTTT. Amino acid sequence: CASRAGQNMNTEAFF.

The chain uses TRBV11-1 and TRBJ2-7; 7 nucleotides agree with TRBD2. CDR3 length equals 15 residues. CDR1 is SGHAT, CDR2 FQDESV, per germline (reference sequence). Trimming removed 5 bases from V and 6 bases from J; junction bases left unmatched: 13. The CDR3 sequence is CASSLSGTGSFEQYF. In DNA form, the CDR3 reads TGTGCCAGCAGCCTCAGCGGGACGGGTTCTTTCGAGCAGTACTTC.

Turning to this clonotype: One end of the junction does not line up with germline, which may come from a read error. The CDR3 sequence is CTSSQARQGQSPPSIF. Here the CDR3 DNA reads TGCACCAGCAGCCAGGCGAGACAGGGGCAATCCCCTCCCTCTATCTTC. The V and J genes are TRBV4-1 and TRBJ2-7, with TRBD1 identical over 8 bases. The CDR3 consists of 16 residues. Germline CDR1 MGHRA, CDR2 YSYEKL.

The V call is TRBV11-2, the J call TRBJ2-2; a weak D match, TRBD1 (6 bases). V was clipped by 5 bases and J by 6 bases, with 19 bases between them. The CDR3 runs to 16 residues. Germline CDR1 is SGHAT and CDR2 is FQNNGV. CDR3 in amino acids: CASSPRQAAKAGELFF. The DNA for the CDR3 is TGTGCCAGCAGCCCTAGACAGGCCGCGAAGGCCGGGGAGCTGTTTTTT.

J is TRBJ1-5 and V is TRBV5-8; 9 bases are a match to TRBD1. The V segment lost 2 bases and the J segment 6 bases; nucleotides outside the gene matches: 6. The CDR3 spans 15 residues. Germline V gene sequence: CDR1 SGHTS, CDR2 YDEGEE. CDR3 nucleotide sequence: TGTGCCAGCAGCTTACAGGGGGCTAAGGGTCAGCCCCAGCATTTT. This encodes CASSLQGAKGQPQHF.

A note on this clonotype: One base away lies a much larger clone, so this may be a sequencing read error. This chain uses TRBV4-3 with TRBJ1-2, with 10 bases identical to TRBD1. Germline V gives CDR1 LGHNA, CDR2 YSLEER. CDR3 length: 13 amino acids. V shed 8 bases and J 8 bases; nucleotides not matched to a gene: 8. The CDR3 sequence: CASGGDRGHGYTF. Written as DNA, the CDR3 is TGCGCCAGCGGCGGAGACAGGGGGCACGGCTACACCTTC.

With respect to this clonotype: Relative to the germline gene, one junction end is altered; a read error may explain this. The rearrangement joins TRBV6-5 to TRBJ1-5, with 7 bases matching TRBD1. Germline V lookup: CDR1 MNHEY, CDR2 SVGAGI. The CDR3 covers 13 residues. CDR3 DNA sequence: TGTGCCAGCAGTTGGGACAGAGATCAGCCTCAGCATTTT. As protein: CASSWDRDQPQHF.

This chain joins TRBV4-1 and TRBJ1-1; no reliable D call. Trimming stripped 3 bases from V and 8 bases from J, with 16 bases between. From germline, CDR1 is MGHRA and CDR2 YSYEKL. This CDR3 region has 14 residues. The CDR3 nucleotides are TGCGCCAGCAGCCACCTACTACGCCCAAGCGAAGCTTTCTTT. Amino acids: CASSHLLRPSEAFF.

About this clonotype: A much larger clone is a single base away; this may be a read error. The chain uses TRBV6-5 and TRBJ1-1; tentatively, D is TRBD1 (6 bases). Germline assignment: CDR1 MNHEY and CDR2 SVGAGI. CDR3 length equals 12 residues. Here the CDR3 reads CASSPGATGAFF. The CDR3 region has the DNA TGTGCCAGCAGTCCGGGGGCAACTGGAGCTTTCTTT.

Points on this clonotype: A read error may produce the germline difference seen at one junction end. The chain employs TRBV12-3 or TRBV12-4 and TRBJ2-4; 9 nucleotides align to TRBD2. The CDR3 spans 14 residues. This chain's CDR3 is CASSKTSGGNIEYF. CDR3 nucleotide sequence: TGTGCCAGCAGTAAGACTAGCGGCGGAAACATTGAGTACTTC.

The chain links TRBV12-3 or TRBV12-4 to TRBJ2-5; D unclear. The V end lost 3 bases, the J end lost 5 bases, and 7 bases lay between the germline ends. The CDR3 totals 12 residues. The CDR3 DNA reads TGTGCCAGCAGTTTCTACTTGGAGACCCAGTACTTC. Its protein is CASSFYLETQYF.